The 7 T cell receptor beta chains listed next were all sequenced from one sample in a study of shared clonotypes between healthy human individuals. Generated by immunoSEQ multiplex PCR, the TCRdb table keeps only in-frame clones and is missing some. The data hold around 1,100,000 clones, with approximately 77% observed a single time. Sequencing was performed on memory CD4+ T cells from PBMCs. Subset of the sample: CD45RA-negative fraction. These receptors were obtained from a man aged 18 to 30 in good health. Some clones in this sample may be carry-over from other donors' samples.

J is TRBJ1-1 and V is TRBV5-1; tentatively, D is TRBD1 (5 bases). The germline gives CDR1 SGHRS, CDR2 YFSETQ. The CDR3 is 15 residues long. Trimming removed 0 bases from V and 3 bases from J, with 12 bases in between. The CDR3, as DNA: TGCGCCAGCAGCTTGGTTCGGCAGGGTGACACTGAAGCTTTCTTT. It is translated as CASSLVRQGDTEAFF.

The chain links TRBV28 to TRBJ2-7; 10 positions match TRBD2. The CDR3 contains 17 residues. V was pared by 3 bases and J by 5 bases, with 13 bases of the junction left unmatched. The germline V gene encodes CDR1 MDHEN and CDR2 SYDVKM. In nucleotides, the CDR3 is TGTGCCAGCAGTTTTAGGGTAGCGGGAGGTTTCCGGAACGAGCAGTACTTC. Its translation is CASSFRVAGGFRNEQYF.

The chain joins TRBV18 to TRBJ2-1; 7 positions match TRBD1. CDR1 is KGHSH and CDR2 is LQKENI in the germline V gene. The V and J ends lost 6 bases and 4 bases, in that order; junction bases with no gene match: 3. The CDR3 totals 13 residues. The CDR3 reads CASSRDSYNEQFF. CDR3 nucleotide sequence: TGTGCCAGCTCCAGGGACAGTTACAATGAGCAGTTCTTC.

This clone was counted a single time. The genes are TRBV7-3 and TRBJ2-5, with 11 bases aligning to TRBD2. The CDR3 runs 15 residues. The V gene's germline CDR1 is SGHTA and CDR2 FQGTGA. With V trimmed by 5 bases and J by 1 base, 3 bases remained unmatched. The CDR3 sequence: CASSPGTSGQETQYF. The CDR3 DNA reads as TGTGCCAGCAGCCCCGGGACTAGCGGCCAAGAGACCCAGTACTTC.

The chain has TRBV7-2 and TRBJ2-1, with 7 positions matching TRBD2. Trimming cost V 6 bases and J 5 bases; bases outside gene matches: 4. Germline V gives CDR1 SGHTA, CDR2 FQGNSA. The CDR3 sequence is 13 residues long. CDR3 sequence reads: CASRTSRNNEQFF. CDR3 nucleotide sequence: TGTGCCAGCAGGACTAGCCGTAACAATGAGCAGTTCTTC.

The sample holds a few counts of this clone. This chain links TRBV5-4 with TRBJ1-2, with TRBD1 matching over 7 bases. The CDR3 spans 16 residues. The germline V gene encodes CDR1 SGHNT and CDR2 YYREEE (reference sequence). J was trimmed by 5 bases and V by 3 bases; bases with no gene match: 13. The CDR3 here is CASSSQGGGGPYGYTF. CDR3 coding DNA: TGTGCCAGCAGCTCCCAGGGGGGGGGCGGACCTTATGGCTACACCTTC.

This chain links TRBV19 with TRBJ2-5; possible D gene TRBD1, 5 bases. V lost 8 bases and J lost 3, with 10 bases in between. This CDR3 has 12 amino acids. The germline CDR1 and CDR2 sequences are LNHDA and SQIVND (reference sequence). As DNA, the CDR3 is TGTGCCAGTGCAGGGCTTGAAGAGACCCAGTACTTC. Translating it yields CASAGLEETQYF.